The clone carrying this T cell receptor (beta chain) appeared a few times. Its antigen is unknown. The junction and the germline gene differ at one end; a read error may be behind it. Here immunoSEQ multiplex PCR was the method, and the copy in TCRdb shows in-frame clones only, minus some. Among around 1.9 million clones listed, approximately 94% were seen once. Naive CD8 cells lacked CD45RO and underwent positive selection for CCR7, leaving out terminally differentiated effector memory CD45RA+ cells. These data come from a study of shared clonotypes between healthy human individuals. General observations from the study: Clonotype sharing among donors was expected to depend on sequencing depth. The diversity represented, both genetic and in exposure history, was limited by few donors. In general, naive subsets displayed greater estimated richness than memory subsets did. Researchers sampled only blood; tissue repertoires likely differ.

The sequence derives from a young man in good health. Some clones in this sample may be carry-over from other donors' samples. The specimen sequenced was naive CD8+ T cells from PBMCs.

CDR3: CASSQQGVPYF. The CDR3 DNA reads TGTGCCAGCAGCCAACAAGGGGTACCTTACTTT. The chain joins TRBV13 to TRBJ1-1, with D perhaps TRBD1 (5 bases). The germline gives CDR1 PRHDT, CDR2 FYEKMQ (reference sequence). This CDR3 comprises 11 residues.